The clone carrying this TCR beta chain showed up many times. Ahead of thyroid surgery, no patient had received treatment of any kind. These data are taken from a study of metastatic and nonmetastatic thyroid tumors. This CDR3 region has 16 residues. V was shortened by 3 bases and J by 7 bases, with 19 bases between the two germline ends. Germline V gene data show CDR1 as LNHNV and CDR2 as YYDKDF (reference sequence). TCRdb re-clonotyped the PCR reads via MiXCR. The repertoire has about 23,000 clones, roughly a fifth of them found once; the top ten carry 6% to 9.5%. Sequencing was done on a sample of blood. The receptor comes from a female donor with papillary thyroid cancer or a benign thyroid nodule (not recorded which). Some clones in this sample may be carry-over from other donors' samples. The gene calls are TRBV15 and TRBJ2-1; the D is unclear. The CDR3 DNA follows: TGTGCCACCAGCAGGCCCGTAGGCTGGATGAGGAATGAGCAGTTCTTC. Amino acids: CATSRPVGWMRNEQFF.